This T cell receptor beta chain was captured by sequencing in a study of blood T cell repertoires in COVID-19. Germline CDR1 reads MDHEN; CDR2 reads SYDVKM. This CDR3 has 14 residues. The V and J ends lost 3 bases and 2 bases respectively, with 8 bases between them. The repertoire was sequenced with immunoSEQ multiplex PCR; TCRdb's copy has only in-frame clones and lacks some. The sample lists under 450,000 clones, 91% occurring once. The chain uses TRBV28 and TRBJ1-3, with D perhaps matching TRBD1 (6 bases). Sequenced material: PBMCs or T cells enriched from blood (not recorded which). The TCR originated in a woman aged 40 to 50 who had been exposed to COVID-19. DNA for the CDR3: TGTGCCAGCAGTTTCAGGGGAGCTGGAAACACCATATATTTT. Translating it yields CASSFRGAGNTIYF.